This TCR beta chain derives from a study of beta chain features in type 1 diabetes. Study information: When patients were set against healthy donors, age, gender and cell yields were similar.

This clone showed up just a few times. Its antigen is as yet unknown. The identical CDR3 is also encoded by other nucleotide sequences in the sample. Every bit of the isolated RNA underwent reverse transcription, so sequencing read expressed TCRB transcripts. TCRdb's copy holds only in-frame clones and misses some; the assay was immunoSEQ multiplex PCR. The table includes around 650,000 clones, around 11% detected once. V was clipped by 1 base and J by 5 bases; unmatched bases: 3. Looked up from germline, CDR1 is SGHTA and CDR2 is FQGNSA. The CDR3 extends over 15 amino acids. Findings of the study overall: Although PCR might favor shorter templates, it would do so equally in patients and controls. Patients with Type 1 diabetes showed moderately but significantly shorter TCRB CDR3s in all four CD4+ subsets.

The specimen sequenced was naive CD4+ T cells from blood. The chain joins TRBV7-2 to TRBJ1-4, with 8 bases fitting TRBD1. The TCR sequence derives from a man in his thirties or forties with type 1 diabetes. The CDR3 reads CASSLGGTGNEKLFF. The CDR3 DNA follows: TGTGCCAGCAGCTTAGGTGGGACAGGAAATGAAAAACTGTTTTTT.